This T cell receptor (beta chain) was recovered during a study of cytomegalovirus exposure and HLA in healthy donors (dated by TCRdb to 2015 to 2018). The study in broad terms: According to a later analysis, the roughly 130 validation repertoires were produced on the same platform as the 666 repertoires of the first cohort. A separate validation cohort of about 110 different subjects was used in addition to the roughly 700-subject first cohort. The study combined high-throughput TCR immunosequencing, statistical association of individual TCRs with disease status, and machine learning to predict cytomegalovirus infection status. The study aimed to test whether signatures of past pathogen exposure could be identified by cataloging public T cell receptors.

Points on this clone: Its target antigen remains unknown. No base-level quality is on record; no much larger clone is a single base apart.

Donors formed part of the validation cohort, which comprised approximately 130 subjects and was distinct from the first cohort of 550 to 850 subjects. The full study reports these points: A later analysis lacked HLA typing for the validation cohort, so it scored co-occurrence in that cohort across all 120 or so repertoires. According to the authors, the approach could potentially be generalized to other disease states and immunological phenotypes. In both the original and validation cohorts, the classifier was reported to diagnose cytomegalovirus status with high specificity and sensitivity. In a later analysis, TCRs clustered in the first cohort were found to also tend to co-occur in the approximately 120 validation repertoires, with 90% to 95% of cluster scores above 0. Most TCR sequences were seen in very few donors, while some public TCRs were found in many individuals. In vitro tests confirmed that a few of the cytomegalovirus-associated TCR beta chains recognize cytomegalovirus antigens. The study listed over 150 TCR beta chains as associated with cytomegalovirus.

Trimming at the junction amounts to 2 bases on V and 7 bases on J, and the germline ends lie 11 bases apart. Counted from cysteine to phenylalanine, this CDR3 has 13 amino acids. Only the CDR3 region is kept as DNA, spanning 39 bases read in frame from base 1. The germline V gene encodes CDR1 KGHSH and CDR2 LQKENI. The library was prepared using the immunoSEQ multiplex PCR assay. The source study handled its data this way. A statistical classification framework was built for diagnosing cytomegalovirus status from the catalog of TCR beta chain sequences. This immuneACCESS table, as held by TCRdb, lists in-frame sequences with V and J called but not all clones. Of the missing ones, under half trace to an unresolved V gene in checked studies; the others have no known cause. The V and J calls and clone size were taken over from that table, and D and trimming were inferred from the DNA. This sample comprises some 170,000 clones, about 89% of them detected only once. The ten largest clones capture roughly 2.7% of the sample.

The sample taken for sequencing was PBMCs. This chain joins TRBV18 to TRBJ1-1; possibly the D gene is TRBD1, per 5 matching bases. The receptor was derived from a man aged 18-30 years in good health and CMV-seropositive. The sequenced DNA: TGTGCCAGCTCACCATTAGGGGAACATGAAGCTTTCTTT. Its protein product is CASSPLGEHEAFF.